These 16 T cell receptor beta chains share one sample of origin, sequenced in a study of cytomegalovirus exposure and HLA in healthy donors. PCR involved 60 Vbeta and 13 Jbeta primers. Profiled with immunoSEQ multiplex PCR; TCRdb holds only in-frame clones, not every one. The table includes 85,000 to 100,000 clones, around three quarters detected once. Sequencing was carried out using PBMCs. Receptor source: a male donor in good health and CMV-seropositive.

The rearrangement uses TRBV5-1 and TRBJ1-1, with TRBD1 identical over 12 bases. The CDR3 runs to 16 residues. With V trimmed by 7 bases and J by 1 base, 8 bases remained unmatched. Germline CDR1 SGHRS, CDR2 YFSETQ. The CDR3 region has the DNA TGCGCCAGCGCGACCGGGACAGGGGGCGAGAACACTGAAGCTTTCTTT. It codes for CASATGTGGENTEAFF.

This chain links TRBV2 with TRBJ2-7; 8 bases are shared with TRBD1. There are 13 residues in the CDR3. After removal of 6 bases from V and 3 bases from J, the junction contained 4 bases not matched to a gene. Looked up from germline, CDR1 is SNHLY and CDR2 is FYNNEI. CDR3 DNA: TGTGCCAGCAGGTCGACAGGGGACTACGAGCAGTACTTC. It encodes CASRSTGDYEQYF.

The chain combines TRBV6-6 with TRBJ2-7, with 8 nucleotides matching TRBD1. The germline CDR1 and CDR2 sequences are MNHNY and SVGAGI (reference sequence). The junction had 8 bases not matched to a gene; V was cut back by 0 bases and J by 7 bases. The CDR3 is made up of 15 amino acids. The CDR3 DNA reads as TGTGCCAGCAGTTACTCCCCAGGGGGCCTCGGGGAGCAGTACTTC. The encoded protein is CASSYSPGGLGEQYF.

This clone was seen a single time. This chain connects TRBV15 to TRBJ2-7; D is unresolved. In germline, CDR1 is LNHNV, CDR2 YYDKDF (reference sequence). The CDR3 is 14 residues long. Deletions cut 1 base from V and 6 bases from J, with 13 bases between. The CDR3 is CATSRAAVLSEQYF. CDR3 coding DNA: TGTGCCACCAGCAGAGCCGCAGTCCTCTCCGAGCAGTACTTC. The full variable domain, in which reference TRBV15 and TRBJ2-7 provide the parts outside the CDR3, is DAMVIQNPRYQVTQFGKPVTLSCSQTLNHNVMYWYQQKSSQAPKLLFHYYDKDFNNEADTPDNFQSRRPNTSFCFLDIRSPGLGDTAMYLCATSRAAVLSEQYFGPGTRLTVT.

The genes are TRBV5-1 and TRBJ2-1; 10 bases line up with TRBD1. The CDR3 is made up of 15 amino acids. V lost 4 bases and J lost 7; bases outside the gene matches: 8. The germline gives CDR1 SGHRS, CDR2 YFSETQ. This CDR3 reads CASSRGGQGLNEQFF. The CDR3, as DNA: TGCGCCAGCAGCCGTGGGGGACAGGGGTTAAATGAGCAGTTCTTC.

CDR3 sequence: CAISPGTGGNEQFF. In DNA, the CDR3 is TGTGCCATCAGTCCCGGGACAGGGGGCAATGAGCAGTTCTTC. The rearrangement uses TRBV10-3 and TRBJ2-1; TRBD1 aligns across 11 bases. CDR3 length equals 14 residues. Germline-derived CDR1 and CDR2 are ENHRY and SYGVKD. The V gene end was trimmed by 5 bases and the J gene end by 6 bases; junction bases not matched to a gene: 3.

The chain combines TRBV5-4 with TRBJ1-1; D gene uncertain. The germline V and J ends were trimmed by 0 bases and 2 bases, with 8 bases remaining between them. Germline CDR1 is SGHNT and CDR2 is YYREEE (reference sequence). The CDR3 totals 14 residues. CDR3 bases: TGTGCCAGCAGCTTGGGGCGGAGAAACACTGAAGCTTTCTTT. This translates into CASSLGRRNTEAFF.

This rearrangement joins TRBV7-9 to TRBJ1-3; D is unresolved. The CDR3 contains 14 residues. The V end lost 5 bases, the J end lost 4 bases, and 12 bases lay between the germline ends. Germline lookup yields CDR1 SEHNR and CDR2 FQNEAQ (reference sequence). The CDR3 spells CASSLGVDGNTIYF. The CDR3 DNA reads as TGTGCCAGCAGCCTCGGGGTGGACGGAAACACCATATATTTT.

The chain combines TRBV6-6 with TRBJ2-5; 10 bases agree with TRBD2. The germline gives CDR1 MNHNY, CDR2 SVGAGI (reference sequence). J gave up 4 bases and V 5 bases, and 7 bases lay outside the gene matches. The CDR3 spans 15 residues. The CDR3 DNA reads as TGTGCCAGCAGTGGGTCTAGCGGGGGTACAGAGACCCAGTACTTC. Encoded protein: CASSGSSGGTETQYF.

The rearrangement uses TRBV30 and TRBJ1-1; 8 bases align to TRBD1. V lost 1 base and J lost 4; bases outside the gene matches: 2. This CDR3 comprises 13 residues. CDR1 is GTSNPN and CDR2 is SVGIG in the germline V gene (reference sequence). The CDR3 DNA reads TGTGCCTGGAGTGACAGGGGGGCCACTGAAGCTTTCTTT. Residues: CAWSDRGATEAFF.

CDR3 nucleotides: TGTGCCAGCAGCACAGGGTTTGCCACTGAAGCTTTCTTT. Amino acids: CASSTGFATEAFF. The rearrangement uses TRBV27 and TRBJ1-1; a possible D gene is TRBD1 (6 bases). V was pared by 6 bases and J by 4 bases, with 12 bases between. The CDR3 consists of 13 residues. Germline CDR1 and CDR2: MNHEY and SMNVEV (reference sequence).

The rearrangement joins TRBV7-6 to TRBJ2-2, with D unclear. The CDR3 covers 15 residues. Trimming took 1 base from V and 4 from J, leaving 10 bases between them. CDR1 and CDR2 from the germline V gene are SGHVS and FNYEAQ. CDR3 loop: CASSLDGLSTGELFF. CDR3 in DNA: TGTGCCAGCAGCTTAGACGGGTTGAGCACCGGGGAGCTGTTTTTT.

The chain joins TRBV19 to TRBJ2-7, with no clear D. The CDR3 covers 14 residues. Germline values: CDR1 LNHDA, CDR2 SQIVND (reference sequence). V was shortened by 2 bases and J by 1 base, with 9 bases between the two germline ends. The chain's CDR3 is CASSITVRSYEQYF. CDR3 coding DNA: TGTGCCAGTAGTATAACCGTCAGGTCCTACGAGCAGTACTTC. The full variable domain, completed using reference TRBV19 and TRBJ2-7, is DGGITQSPKYLFRKEGQNVTLSCEQNLNHDAMYWYRQDPGQGLRLIYYSQIVNDFQKGDIAEGYSVSREKKESFPLTVTSAQKNPTAFYLCASSITVRSYEQYFGPGTRLTVT.

The CDR3 region has the DNA TGTGCCTGGAGTACTCCCCCTACAGGGGTTCAGCCCCAGCATTTT. This translates into CAWSTPPTGVQPQHF. The chain is built from TRBV30 and TRBJ1-5, with 7 positions matching TRBD1. CDR1 and CDR2 from the germline V gene are GTSNPN and SVGIG (reference sequence). Trimming removed 2 bases from V and 6 bases from J; junction bases left unmatched: 10. The CDR3 is 15 amino acids. The variable domain in full, with the rest retrieved from reference TRBV30 and TRBJ1-5, is SQTIHQWPATLVQPVGSPLSLECTVEGTSNPNLYWYRQAAGRGLQLLFYSVGIGQISSEVPQNLSASRPQDRQFILSSKKLLLSDSGFYLCAWSTPPTGVQPQHFGDGTRLSIL.

DNA for the CDR3: TGTGCCAGTAGTATCCTGGCGGCAGCAACTAATGAAAAACTGTTTTTT. Translating it yields CASSILAAATNEKLFF. The chain employs TRBV19 and TRBJ1-4; D gene unclear. The CDR3 length is 16 residues. V lost 3 bases and J 0 bases, leaving 11 bases between the germline ends. The germline V gene encodes CDR1 LNHDA and CDR2 SQIVND (reference sequence).

V gene TRBV4-2 combines with J gene TRBJ2-7, with 10 bases matching TRBD2. The CDR3 contains 14 residues. The junction had 5 bases not matched to a gene; V was cut back by 2 bases and J by 7 bases. The germline gives CDR1 LGHNA, CDR2 YNFKEQ. The CDR3 DNA follows: TGTGCCAGCAGCCAACAGCGGGAGGGCGTGGAGCAGTACTTC. This gives the protein CASSQQREGVEQYF.